This T cell receptor beta chain was sequenced for a study of cytomegalovirus exposure and HLA in healthy donors. Study-wide background: There were tens of millions of unique TCRs (from HLA-typed donors) in an early data release.

Trimming took 7 bases from V and 7 from J, leaving 13 bases between them. The germline gives CDR1 DFQATT, CDR2 SNEGSKA (reference sequence). The CDR3 length is 11 residues. Study-wide findings and caveats: Most sequenced TCRs were rare (though some public TCRs occurred in many donors).

The primer mix had 60 Vbeta and 13 Jbeta primers. Clones were read by immunoSEQ multiplex PCR, and TCRdb kept only the in-frame ones, dropping some. The sample shows 100,000 to 150,000 clones, around 72% of them seen only once. A remark on this clone: Its target is unknown.

This chain uses TRBV20-1 with TRBJ1-2; possibly TRBD1 for D (6 bases). The source is a woman in her thirties or forties in good health and CMV-seronegative. The sequenced sample consisted of PBMCs. The CDR3 nucleotides are TGCAGTGAAAAACAGGGTGTTGGCTACACCTTC. Translation gives CSEKQGVGYTF.